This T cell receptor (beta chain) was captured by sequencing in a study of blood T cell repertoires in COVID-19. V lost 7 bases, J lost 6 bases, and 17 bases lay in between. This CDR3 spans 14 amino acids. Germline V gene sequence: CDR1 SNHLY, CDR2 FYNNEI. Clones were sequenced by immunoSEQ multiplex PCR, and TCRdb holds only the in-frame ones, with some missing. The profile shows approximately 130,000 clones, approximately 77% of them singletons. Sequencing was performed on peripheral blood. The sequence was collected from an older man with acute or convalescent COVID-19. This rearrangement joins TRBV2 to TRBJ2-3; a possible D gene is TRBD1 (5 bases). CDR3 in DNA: TGTGCCAGCACAGACAGAACGTTCGGCGATACGCAGTATTTT. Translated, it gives CASTDRTFGDTQYF.